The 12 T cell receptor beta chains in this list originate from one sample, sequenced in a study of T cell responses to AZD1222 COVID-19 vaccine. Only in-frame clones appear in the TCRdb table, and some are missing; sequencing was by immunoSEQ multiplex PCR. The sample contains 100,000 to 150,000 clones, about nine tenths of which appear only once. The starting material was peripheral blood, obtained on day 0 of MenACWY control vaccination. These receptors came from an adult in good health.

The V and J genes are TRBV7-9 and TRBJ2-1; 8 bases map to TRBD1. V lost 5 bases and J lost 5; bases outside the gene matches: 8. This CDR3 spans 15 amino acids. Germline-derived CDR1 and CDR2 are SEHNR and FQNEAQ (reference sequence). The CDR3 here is CASSPGTGNHNEQFF. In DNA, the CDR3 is TGTGCCAGCAGCCCCGGGACAGGTAACCACAATGAGCAGTTCTTC.

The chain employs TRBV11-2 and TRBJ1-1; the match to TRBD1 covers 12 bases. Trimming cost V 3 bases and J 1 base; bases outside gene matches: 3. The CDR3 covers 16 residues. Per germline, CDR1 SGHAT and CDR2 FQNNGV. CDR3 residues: CASSLGQGATNTEAFF. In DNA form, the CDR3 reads TGTGCCAGCAGCTTGGGACAGGGGGCGACGAACACTGAAGCTTTCTTT.

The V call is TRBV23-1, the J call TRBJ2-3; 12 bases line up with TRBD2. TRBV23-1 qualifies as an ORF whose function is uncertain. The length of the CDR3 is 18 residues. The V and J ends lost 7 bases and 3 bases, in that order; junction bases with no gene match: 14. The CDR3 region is CASISSGRAQGPTDTQYF. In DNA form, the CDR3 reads TGCGCCAGCATATCTAGCGGGAGGGCCCAGGGCCCTACAGATACGCAGTATTTT.

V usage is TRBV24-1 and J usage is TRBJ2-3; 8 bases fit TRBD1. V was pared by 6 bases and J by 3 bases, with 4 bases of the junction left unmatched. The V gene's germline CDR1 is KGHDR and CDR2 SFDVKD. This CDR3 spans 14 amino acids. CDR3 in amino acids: CATSTQGATDTQYF. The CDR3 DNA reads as TGTGCCACCAGTACCCAGGGGGCAACAGATACGCAGTATTTT.

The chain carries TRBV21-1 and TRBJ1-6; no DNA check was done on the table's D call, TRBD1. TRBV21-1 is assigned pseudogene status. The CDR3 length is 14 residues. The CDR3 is CASSPRWGYSPLHF. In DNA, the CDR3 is TGTGCCAGCAGCCCCCGTTGGGGCTATTCACCCCTCCACTTT.

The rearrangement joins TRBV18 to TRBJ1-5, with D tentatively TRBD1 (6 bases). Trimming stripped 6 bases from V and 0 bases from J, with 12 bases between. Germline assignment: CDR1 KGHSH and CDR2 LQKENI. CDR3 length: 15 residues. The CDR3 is CASSQTGNSNQPQHF. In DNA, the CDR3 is TGTGCCAGCTCCCAAACAGGGAATAGCAATCAGCCCCAGCATTTT.

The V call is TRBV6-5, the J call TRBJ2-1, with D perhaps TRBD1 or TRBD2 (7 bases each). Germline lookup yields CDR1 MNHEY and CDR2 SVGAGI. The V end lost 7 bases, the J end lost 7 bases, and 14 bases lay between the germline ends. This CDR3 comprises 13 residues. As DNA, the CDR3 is TGTGCCAGCAACAGGCAGGGGGGGAATGAGCAGTTCTTC. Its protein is CASNRQGGNEQFF.

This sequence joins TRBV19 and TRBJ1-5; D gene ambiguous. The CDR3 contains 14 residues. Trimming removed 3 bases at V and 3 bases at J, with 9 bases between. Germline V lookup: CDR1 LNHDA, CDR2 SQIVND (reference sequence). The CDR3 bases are TGTGCCAGTAGTATCCGGTCAGACAATCAGCCCCAGCATTTT. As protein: CASSIRSDNQPQHF.

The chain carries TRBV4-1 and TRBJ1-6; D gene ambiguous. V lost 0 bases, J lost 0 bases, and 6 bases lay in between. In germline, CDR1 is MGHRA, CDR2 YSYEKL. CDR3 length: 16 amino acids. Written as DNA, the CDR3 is TGCGCCAGCAGCCAAGAAGGGAGCTCCTATAATTCACCCCTCCACTTT. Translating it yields CASSQEGSSYNSPLHF.

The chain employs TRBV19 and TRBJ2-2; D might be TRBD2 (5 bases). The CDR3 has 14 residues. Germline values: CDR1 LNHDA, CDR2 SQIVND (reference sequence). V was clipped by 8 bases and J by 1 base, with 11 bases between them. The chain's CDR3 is CASLRELNTGELFF. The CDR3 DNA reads TGTGCCAGTTTGAGGGAGCTGAACACCGGGGAGCTGTTTTTT. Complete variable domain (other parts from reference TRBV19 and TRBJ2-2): DGGITQSPKYLFRKEGQNVTLSCEQNLNHDAMYWYRQDPGQGLRLIYYSQIVNDFQKGDIAEGYSVSREKKESFPLTVTSAQKNPTAFYLCASLRELNTGELFFGEGSRLTVL.

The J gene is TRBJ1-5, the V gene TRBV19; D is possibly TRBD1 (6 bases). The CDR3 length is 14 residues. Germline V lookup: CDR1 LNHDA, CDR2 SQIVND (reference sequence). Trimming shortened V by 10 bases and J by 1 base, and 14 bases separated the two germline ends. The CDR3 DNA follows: TGTGCCACCGGGGGCAGGCAAAGCAATCAGCCCCAGCATTTT. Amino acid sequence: CATGGRQSNQPQHF.

The CDR3 spells CASRPATGSYEQYF. CDR3 coding DNA: TGCGCCAGCAGGCCAGCGACAGGGTCCTACGAGCAGTACTTC. The chain carries TRBV5-1 and TRBJ2-7; 7 bases agree with TRBD1. Germline trimming cut 5 bases from V and 1 base from J; bases unmatched to any gene: 6. Germline V gene lookup returns CDR1 SGHRS and CDR2 YFSETQ. The CDR3 sequence is 14 residues long.